This T cell receptor beta chain was recovered during a study of shared clonotypes between healthy human individuals. Study information: Each donor's CD8 memory used one plate, CD8 naive two, each CD4 subset three.

Donors were healthy HIV-negative adults without recent acute infections or vaccinations. The investigators split CD4+ cells into a CD45RA+ naive subset and a CD45RA-negative memory subset. In the authors' methods: ImmunoSEQ yielded junction-only sequences lacking quality scores, so filtering differed. Assay used: immunoSEQ multiplex PCR; TCRdb lists only in-frame clones, some missing. That table is the source of V, J and clone size, and D and trimming were worked out from the DNA. The profile covers around 2.3 million clones, with 95% appearing a single time and 0.13% taken by the ten largest. A single count supports this clone. The CDR3 totals 16 residues. Per germline, CDR1 KGHSH and CDR2 LQKENI. The V gene lost 2 bases and the J gene lost 1 base, with 14 bases spanning the gap.

This sequence joins TRBV18 and TRBJ1-2; no reliable D call. This TCR was sampled from a young man in good health. Sequenced material: naive CD4+ T cells sorted from blood. The subset: CD45RA+ positively selected. This CDR3 reads CASSPRSESFNYGYTF. The CDR3 DNA reads TGTGCCAGCTCACCAAGAAGCGAGAGTTTTAACTATGGCTACACCTTC.